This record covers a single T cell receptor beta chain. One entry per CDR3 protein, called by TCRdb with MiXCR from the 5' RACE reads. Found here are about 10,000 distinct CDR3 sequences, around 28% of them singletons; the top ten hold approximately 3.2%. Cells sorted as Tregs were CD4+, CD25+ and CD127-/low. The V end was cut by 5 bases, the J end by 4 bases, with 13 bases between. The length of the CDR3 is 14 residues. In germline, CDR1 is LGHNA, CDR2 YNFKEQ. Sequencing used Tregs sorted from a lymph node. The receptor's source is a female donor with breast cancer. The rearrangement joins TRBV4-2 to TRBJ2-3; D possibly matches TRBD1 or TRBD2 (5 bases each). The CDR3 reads CASSVGGAADTQYF. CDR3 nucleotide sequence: TGTGCCAGCAGCGTTGGGGGAGCGGCAGATACGCAGTATTTT.